The 25 T cell receptor beta chains presented below share a single source sample, sequenced in a study of OX40 agonist ivuxolimab in advanced cancers. The assay was immunoSEQ multiplex PCR, and TCRdb's table has in-frame clones only and misses some. The sample includes 57,000 or so clones, roughly 90% seen only once; the top ten take roughly 0.56%. The sample here was CD4+ or CD8+ T cells sorted from blood, taken in a trial of the OX40 agonist ivuxolimab. The receptors originated from an adult with an advanced solid tumor such as melanoma, head and neck, liver or kidney cancer.

The genes are TRBV4-1 and TRBJ2-7; a possible D gene is TRBD1 (6 bases). From germline, CDR1 is MGHRA and CDR2 YSYEKL. The CDR3 length is 16 residues. Between the trimmed V and J ends, which lost 0 bases and 3 bases, there was a span of 15 bases. The CDR3 spells CASSQEGQGLNYEQYF. As DNA, the CDR3 is TGCGCCAGCAGCCAAGAAGGTCAGGGGTTGAACTACGAGCAGTACTTC.

The gene calls are TRBV5-6 and TRBJ2-1; the D gene is possibly TRBD2 (5 bases). The CDR3 runs to 14 residues. The germline V gene encodes CDR1 SGHDT and CDR2 YYEEEE. V was trimmed by 2 bases and J by 1 base, leaving 7 bases between them. The CDR3 DNA follows: TGTGCCAGCAGCTTAGCGGTATCCTACAATGAGCAGTTCTTC. Residues: CASSLAVSYNEQFF.

Notes on this clone: The junction does not match germline at one end; this may be a read error. The CDR3 DNA follows: TGCGCCAGCAACTTGAATGGACAGGGGACCGAGTTAGGTGGCTACACCTTC. As protein: CASNLNGQGTELGGYTF. The chain combines TRBV5-1 with TRBJ1-2, with 9 bases lining up with TRBD1. This CDR3 is 17 amino acids long. Germline V gives CDR1 SGHRS, CDR2 YFSETQ. The variable domain in full, with the rest retrieved from reference TRBV5-1 and TRBJ1-2, is KAGVTQTPRYLIKTRGQQVTLSCSPISGHRSVSWYQQTPGQGLQFLFEYFSETQRNKGNFPGRFSGRQFSNSRSEMNVSTLELGDSALYLCASNLNGQGTELGGYTFGSGTRLTVV.

The chain recombines TRBV5-1 with TRBJ2-5, with 7 bases that match TRBD2. From germline, CDR1 is SGHRS and CDR2 YFSETQ. Germline trimming cut 2 bases from V and 2 bases from J; bases unmatched to any gene: 6. The CDR3 length is 15 residues. The CDR3 DNA is TGCGCCAGCAGCTTCCCCAGCGGGGCTCAAGAGACCCAGTACTTC. This sequence encodes CASSFPSGAQETQYF.

The chain links TRBV29-1 to TRBJ2-1; D is possibly TRBD1 (5 bases). The CDR3 totals 15 residues. The V gene lost 1 base and the J gene lost 6 bases, with 16 bases spanning the gap. Germline CDR1 and CDR2: SQVTM and ANQGSEA. CDR3 nucleotides: TGCAGCGTTGAAGGTCGTGGATCAGGGCTCAATGAGCAGTTCTTC. It codes for CSVEGRGSGLNEQFF.

The rearrangement uses TRBV6-6 and TRBJ2-1; TRBD1 matches 7 bases. The CDR3 totals 15 residues. Germline CDR1 and CDR2: MNHNY and SVGAGI (reference sequence). Germline trimming cut 6 bases from V and 0 bases from J; bases unmatched to any gene: 5. CDR3 sequence (DNA): TGTGCCAGCAGGTCGGGACAGTCCTCCTACAATGAGCAGTTCTTC. Its translation: CASRSGQSSYNEQFF.

The chain recombines TRBV7-6 with TRBJ2-4; D is ambiguous. The germline V and J ends were trimmed by 1 base and 1 base, with 11 bases remaining between them. The CDR3 totals 16 residues. Per the germline V gene, CDR1 is SGHVS and CDR2 is FNYEAQ. In DNA form, the CDR3 reads TGTGCCAGCAGCTTAGAAGGTGACAACGCCAAAAACATTCAGTACTTC. Amino acid sequence: CASSLEGDNAKNIQYF.

The CDR3 sequence: CASGLRVNTEAFF. CDR3 nucleotide sequence: TGTGCTAGTGGTTTAAGAGTGAACACTGAAGCTTTCTTT. V usage is TRBV12-5 and J usage is TRBJ1-1; D ambiguous. CDR3 length equals 13 residues. The germline V and J ends were trimmed by 3 bases and 0 bases, with 5 bases remaining between them. Germline lookup yields CDR1 LGHNT and CDR2 FRNRAP.

The chain links TRBV5-4 to TRBJ1-3; no firm D call. This CDR3 has 13 amino acids. V lost 4 bases and J 4 bases, leaving 9 bases between the germline ends. The germline V gene encodes CDR1 SGHNT and CDR2 YYREEE (reference sequence). The CDR3 reads CASSIGGGNTIYF. CDR3 sequence (DNA): TGTGCCAGCAGCATCGGAGGGGGAAACACCATATATTTT.

This sequence joins TRBV7-9 and TRBJ2-1, with D possibly called TRBD1 or TRBD2 (5 bases each). Germline-derived CDR1 and CDR2 are SEHNR and FQNEAQ (reference sequence). The CDR3 loop spans 13 amino acids. V lost 4 bases, J lost 3 bases, and 7 bases lay in between. The CDR3 DNA sequence: TGTGCCAGCAGCTGGGGGATCTACAATGAGCAGTTCTTC. Its translation: CASSWGIYNEQFF.

The J gene is TRBJ2-1, the V gene TRBV30; 9 positions match TRBD2. In germline, CDR1 is GTSNPN, CDR2 SVGIG (reference sequence). CDR3 size: 14 residues. Trimming removed 3 bases from V and 9 bases from J; junction bases left unmatched: 9. The CDR3 coding sequence is TGTGCCTGGAGGTTGGGCGGGGGGGCCGTTGAGCAGTTCTTC. Amino acid sequence: CAWRLGGGAVEQFF.

The chain uses TRBV6-6 and TRBJ2-5; the D gene is possibly TRBD1 (6 bases). Looked up from germline, CDR1 is MNHNY and CDR2 is SVGAGI (reference sequence). Trimming stripped 7 bases from V and 5 bases from J, with 11 bases between. This CDR3 spans 12 amino acids. CDR3 sequence (DNA): TGTGCCAGCACAACAGGGCAGGAGACCCAGTACTTC. Amino acids: CASTTGQETQYF.

V gene TRBV6-5 combines with J gene TRBJ2-7, with 7 bases fitting TRBD1. The CDR3 sequence is 14 residues long. Germline V CDR1 and CDR2: MNHEY, SVGAGI. V shed 9 bases and J 7 bases; nucleotides not matched to a gene: 15. The chain's CDR3 is CASQGVDRAREQYF. CDR3 coding DNA: TGTGCCAGTCAAGGGGTCGACAGGGCCAGGGAGCAGTACTTC.

V is TRBV23-1 and J is TRBJ1-6; TRBD1 agrees at 8 bases. TRBV23-1 counts as an open reading frame of uncertain function. The V segment lost 2 bases and the J segment 10 bases; nucleotides outside the gene matches: 7. The CDR3 totals 15 residues. Here the CDR3 reads CASSQRQGTGSPLHF. In DNA, the CDR3 is TGCGCCAGCAGTCAAAGGCAAGGGACAGGATCACCCCTCCACTTT.

The chain carries TRBV14 and TRBJ1-1; possible D gene TRBD1, 6 bases. V lost 3 bases to trimming and J lost 4 bases, with 9 bases between them. Per the germline V gene, CDR1 is SGHDN and CDR2 is FVKESK. The CDR3 runs to 13 residues. The CDR3 protein is CASSQTTGTEAFF. The DNA of the CDR3 is TGTGCCAGCAGCCAGACGACAGGCACTGAAGCTTTCTTT.

V usage is TRBV6-1 and J usage is TRBJ2-1; 11 bases are shared with TRBD1. V gave up 4 bases and J gave up 0 bases; unmatched junction bases: 5. CDR1 and CDR2 from the germline V gene are MNHNS and SASEGT. The CDR3 has 17 amino acids. Here the CDR3 DNA reads TGTGCCAGCAGTGCCGGGACAGGGGGAACCTCCTACAATGAGCAGTTCTTC. Translation gives CASSAGTGGTSYNEQFF.

The chain couples TRBV30 to TRBJ1-6, with no clear D. The CDR3 is made up of 13 amino acids. The V end was cut by 5 bases, the J end by 10 bases, with 15 bases between. Germline-derived CDR1 and CDR2 are GTSNPN and SVGIG (reference sequence). CDR3: CAWAGGRASPLHF. The DNA for the CDR3 is TGTGCCTGGGCTGGCGGACGGGCGTCACCCCTCCACTTT.

This clone is a singleton in its sample. The gene calls are TRBV27 and TRBJ2-7; D is uncertain. Per the germline V gene, CDR1 is MNHEY and CDR2 is SMNVEV (reference sequence). This CDR3 region has 14 residues. Trimming removed 2 bases from V and 5 bases from J, with 13 bases in between. DNA for the CDR3: TGTGCCAGCAGTTTACTCCAGCCCCCGGACGAGCAGTACTTC. Translating gives CASSLLQPPDEQYF.

The chain couples TRBV6-5 to TRBJ2-7; D call uncertain. The germline gives CDR1 MNHEY, CDR2 SVGAGI. The CDR3 has 14 residues. V was clipped by 1 base and J by 6 bases, with 13 bases between them. The CDR3 loop is CASSYFEGLGEQYF. The CDR3 bases are TGTGCCAGCAGTTACTTCGAAGGGTTGGGCGAGCAGTACTTC.

The J gene is TRBJ1-6, the V gene TRBV2; 9 bases align to TRBD1. CDR3 length: 19 amino acids. Looked up from germline, CDR1 is SNHLY and CDR2 is FYNNEI. Unmatched junction bases numbered 17, after V lost 5 bases and J lost 6 bases. CDR3 bases: TGTGCCAGCAGTTCCACAGGGGTCGGACAGGGGCGCCCTAATTCACCCCTCCACTTT. This encodes CASSSTGVGQGRPNSPLHF.

The J gene is TRBJ2-2, the V gene TRBV30; D uncertain. The CDR3 extends over 13 amino acids. Germline CDR1 and CDR2: GTSNPN and SVGIG (reference sequence). The ends were cut back, 1 base at V and 1 base at J, with 4 bases in the middle. The CDR3 bases are TGTGCCTGGAGTGCCCAGAACACCGGGGAGCTGTTTTTT. It encodes CAWSAQNTGELFF.

The chain is built from TRBV28 and TRBJ2-6; D is perhaps TRBD1 (5 bases). V lost 7 bases, J lost 8 bases, and 15 bases lay in between. The CDR3 runs 14 residues. The germline gives CDR1 MDHEN, CDR2 SYDVKM. CDR3 sequence reads: CASNFQGIPNVLTF. DNA for the CDR3: TGTGCCAGCAATTTCCAGGGAATACCCAACGTCCTGACTTTC.

This chain joins TRBV5-1 and TRBJ2-7, with TRBD1 matching over 8 bases. V gave up 4 bases and J gave up 5 bases; unmatched junction bases: 8. This CDR3 has 14 residues. Per germline, CDR1 SGHRS and CDR2 YFSETQ. The chain's CDR3 is CASSDGQGWNEQYF. Here the CDR3 DNA reads TGCGCCAGCAGCGACGGACAGGGATGGAACGAGCAGTACTTC.

The gene calls are TRBV6-5 and TRBJ2-7, with D possibly being TRBD1 (5 bases). Per germline, CDR1 MNHEY and CDR2 SVGAGI. Trimming left V 0 bases short and J 6 bases short, with 9 bases between. The CDR3 length is 13 residues. The CDR3 bases are TGTGCCAGCAGTTACTCAGGGGTCGGCGAGCAGTACTTC. Encoded protein: CASSYSGVGEQYF.

J is TRBJ1-5 and V is TRBV4-1, with a tentative D call TRBD1 (6 bases). V was clipped by 4 bases and J by 8 bases, with 15 bases between them. The CDR3 runs 14 residues. In germline, CDR1 is MGHRA, CDR2 YSYEKL. The CDR3 loop is CASSPTRGEEPQHF. For the CDR3, the DNA is TGCGCCAGCAGCCCAACAAGGGGGGAGGAGCCCCAGCATTTT.